What follows describes a single TCR beta chain. This specimen belongs to a study of T-cell memory formation after mild COVID-19. MiXCR, run by TCRdb on the 5' RACE reads, gives a single entry per CDR3 protein. The sample has hundreds of thousands of distinct CDR3 sequences; roughly 13% are singletons. The CDR3 is 18 residues long. After removal of 1 base from V and 0 bases from J, the junction contained 6 bases not matched to a gene. Germline CDR1 is KGHSH and CDR2 is LQKENI. This sequence was found in a man aged 18 to 35 who had mild COVID-19 (a few samples of this study predate the infection). Cell type and time point are not known. Sequencing was performed on PBMCs or a T cell subset sorted from them (not recorded which). The V gene is TRBV18, the J gene TRBJ2-1; 10 bases are a match to TRBD2. Here the CDR3 reads CASSPRAGGTGSYNEQFF. The CDR3 nucleotides are TGTGCCAGCTCACCACGAGCGGGGGGGACTGGCTCCTACAATGAGCAGTTCTTC. Looking up the rest from reference TRBV18 and TRBJ2-1 gives the full variable domain: NAGVMQNPRHLVRRRGQEARLRCSPMKGHSHVYWYRQLPEEGLKFMVYLQKENIIDESGMPKERFSAEFPKEGPSILRIQQVVRGDSAAYFCASSPRAGGTGSYNEQFFGPGTRLTVL.